A selection of T cell receptor beta chains follows, all from one sample in a study of radiotherapy plus CTLA-4 blockade in lung cancer. Profiled with immunoSEQ multiplex PCR; TCRdb holds only in-frame clones, not every one. The sample consists of around 130,000 clones, 85% to 90% of them appearing once. Sample: peripheral blood, taken from a patient treated with radiotherapy plus ipilimumab. These receptors originate from a human donor with non-small cell lung cancer that progressed on radiotherapy plus ipilimumab. The CDR3 runs from the conserved cysteine through the conserved F or W. A D gene is named only where the DNA matches it firmly. Clone size is shown for a subset of rows, as once, few, many or a class of expanded clone.

cdr3_aa cdr3_nt j_call d_call clone_size v_call
CASSLSLAGGPREQYF TGTGCCAGCAGCTTATCCCTAGCGGGAGGGCCGCGGGAGCAGTACTTC TRBJ2-7 TRBD2 . TRBV11-3
CASVGNSGNTIYF TGTGCTAGTGTGGGCAACTCTGGAAACACCATATATTTT TRBJ1-3 . few TRBV12-5
CASSIGSRGTEAFF TGTGCCAGTAGTATAGGTTCCAGGGGGACTGAAGCTTTCTTT TRBJ1-1 TRBD1 . TRBV19
CASSIGLVHTQYF TGTGCCAGCAGTATAGGACTAGTACATACGCAGTATTTT TRBJ2-3 TRBD2 . TRBV27
CASSSGQGSYGYTF TGCGCCAGCAGCTCCGGACAGGGGAGCTATGGCTACACCTTC TRBJ1-2 TRBD1 once TRBV5-1
CASSAREADTEAFF TGTGCCAGCAGCGCGCGGGAGGCAGACACTGAAGCTTTCTTT TRBJ1-1 . few TRBV7-6
CASSSRQGNYNEKLFF TGTGCCAGCAGTTCAAGACAGGGAAATTACAATGAAAAACTGTTTTTT TRBJ1-4 TRBD1 medium-sized TRBV27
CAISERGSSEKLFF TGTGCCATCAGTGAGAGGGGATCGAGTGAAAAACTGTTTTTT TRBJ1-4 . . TRBV10-3
CASSLEPGNTGELFF TGTGCCAGCAGCTTGGAACCAGGGAACACCGGGGAGCTGTTTTTT TRBJ2-2 . . TRBV5-4
CASRYRVLNTEAFF TGTGCCAGCAGATACAGGGTTCTGAACACTGAAGCTTTCTTT TRBJ1-1 . once TRBV2
CASSTLAVSGRENEQFF TGTGCCAGCAGTACCCTCGCTGTTAGCGGGAGGGAGAATGAGCAGTTCTTC TRBJ2-1 TRBD2 . TRBV7-8
CASSATGISYEQYF TGTGCCAGCAGTGCCACGGGTATCTCCTACGAGCAGTACTTC TRBJ2-7 . . TRBV2
CAISEGVSQAFF TGTGCCATCAGTGAGGGGGTTTCGCAAGCTTTCTTT TRBJ1-1 . . TRBV10-3
CASSTDRWNEKLFF TGTGCCAGCAGCACGGACAGGTGGAATGAAAAACTGTTTTTT TRBJ1-4 TRBD1 . TRBV7-3
CASSDWGTNQPQHF TGTGCCAGCAGTGATTGGGGTACCAATCAGCCCCAGCATTTT TRBJ1-5 . . TRBV6-1
CASSAGTGHTDTQYF TGTGCCAGCAGCGCTGGCACGGGACACACAGATACGCAGTATTTT TRBJ2-3 . once TRBV9
CASSATSGAFTQYF TGTGCCAGTAGCGCGACTAGCGGGGCTTTTACGCAGTATTTT TRBJ2-3 TRBD2 . TRBV19
CASSKTGYTDTQYF TGTGCCAGCAGCAAGACAGGTTACACAGATACGCAGTATTTT TRBJ2-3 . . TRBV9
CASSLGLVEKLFF TGTGCCAGCAGTCTGGGACTTGTTGAAAAACTGTTTTTT TRBJ1-4 . . TRBV2
CASSQGGAKNIQYF TGTGCCAGCAGCCAGGGAGGGGCCAAAAACATTCAGTACTTC TRBJ2-4 TRBD2 . TRBV14
CASSIGRVGNTEAFF TGTGCCAGTAGTATAGGACGGGTCGGGAACACTGAAGCTTTCTTT TRBJ1-1 . . TRBV19
CASSLDSGTSYNEQYF TGTGCCAGCAGCTTAGATTCCGGGACTAGTTATAACGAGCAGTACTTC TRBJ2-7 TRBD2 . TRBV11-2
CASSVEDRNTGELFF TGTGCCAGCAGCGTAGAGGACAGGAACACCGGGGAGCTGTTTTTT TRBJ2-2 . . TRBV9
CASSSTGLPSTDTQYF TGCGCCAGCAGCTCGACAGGACTGCCCAGTACAGATACGCAGTATTTT TRBJ2-3 . . TRBV5-1
CASSSWGRGTDTQYF TGTGCCAGCAGCTCCTGGGGTAGAGGCACAGATACGCAGTATTTT TRBJ2-3 . once TRBV7-8
CASSPPAVGPGETQYF TGTGCCAGCTCACCACCGGCCGTAGGGCCCGGGGAGACCCAGTACTTC TRBJ2-5 . . TRBV18
CASRGQGSTGELFF TGTGCCAGTAGGGGACAGGGGAGCACCGGGGAGCTGTTTTTT TRBJ2-2 TRBD1 . TRBV19
CASNRNYWTSDEQFF TGCGCCAGCAACCGCAACTACTGGACAAGTGATGAGCAGTTCTTC TRBJ2-1 . . TRBV5-1
CASQGANEKLFF TGTGCCTCACAGGGGGCGAATGAAAAACTGTTTTTT TRBJ1-4 TRBD1 once TRBV19
CASSVEGTNREQYF TGTGCCAGCAGCGTAGAAGGGACTAACCGCGAGCAGTACTTC TRBJ2-7 TRBD2 . TRBV9
CASQKVSSVMNTEAFF TGTGCCAGCCAAAAGGTTTCCAGCGTCATGAACACTGAAGCTTTCTTT TRBJ1-1 . . TRBV11-3
CSVLITDRGYPEAFF TGCAGCGTTCTTATAACGGACAGGGGTTATCCTGAAGCTTTCTTT TRBJ1-1 TRBD1 . TRBV29-1
CASSPGDPRLAEAFF TGTGCCAGCAGTCCCGGGGACCCCCGCTTGGCTGAAGCTTTCTTT TRBJ1-1 . . TRBV27
CASSQITDTQYF TGTGCCAGCAGCCAAATAACAGATACGCAGTATTTT TRBJ2-3 . . TRBV4-2
CASPRQGANAGELFF TGTGCCAGCCCTCGACAGGGGGCGAATGCCGGGGAGCTGTTTTTT TRBJ2-2 TRBD1 . TRBV2
CASSQVAGGVNEQFF TGTGCCAGCAGCCAGGTAGCGGGAGGGGTCAATGAGCAGTTCTTC TRBJ2-1 TRBD2 . TRBV14
CASSWLAAGRVQPQHF TGTGCCAGCAGTTGGTTGGCGGCCGGACGGGTACAGCCCCAGCATTTT TRBJ1-5 . . TRBV6-6
CASSEPGTGSEKLFF TGTGCCAGCAGTGAACCCGGGACAGGTTCTGAAAAACTGTTTTTT TRBJ1-4 TRBD1 . TRBV25-1
CASSYIAGGSYNEQFF TGCGCCAGCAGCTATATAGCGGGAGGGAGCTACAATGAGCAGTTCTTC TRBJ2-1 TRBD2 . TRBV5-1
CASSPRTGGDYGYTF TGTGCCAGCAGTCCCCGGACAGGGGGCGACTATGGCTACACCTTC TRBJ1-2 TRBD1 . TRBV9
CASSMGSNQPQHF TGTGCCAGCAGTATGGGTAGCAATCAGCCCCAGCATTTT TRBJ1-5 . . TRBV25-1
CASSAGTSGTYEQYF TGTGCCAGCAGCGCCGGGACTAGCGGGACCTACGAGCAGTACTTC TRBJ2-7 TRBD2 once TRBV9
CASSHGRASGRIHEQYF TGTGCCAGCAGCCATGGAAGGGCTAGCGGGAGGATCCACGAGCAGTACTTC TRBJ2-7 TRBD2 few TRBV11-2
CASRRTSGRGDTQYF TGTGCCAGCCGACGGACTAGCGGGAGAGGAGATACGCAGTATTTT TRBJ2-3 TRBD2 . TRBV2
CASSGHGTGGGETQYF TGTGCCAGCAGTGGCCATGGTACAGGGGGCGGGGAGACCCAGTACTTC TRBJ2-5 TRBD1 . TRBV6-1
CASSEGYRVATEAFF TGTGCCAGCAGTGAAGGTTACAGGGTGGCCACTGAAGCTTTCTTT TRBJ1-1 . . TRBV6-1
CASSSGGGPYVEQFF TGTGCCAGCAGTTCTGGGGGAGGGCCGTACGTAGAGCAGTTCTTC TRBJ2-1 TRBD2 once TRBV6-5
CASSFAGTSGRAQYF TGCGCCAGCAGCTTCGCCGGGACTAGCGGGAGGGCGCAGTACTTC TRBJ2-7 TRBD2 . TRBV5-1